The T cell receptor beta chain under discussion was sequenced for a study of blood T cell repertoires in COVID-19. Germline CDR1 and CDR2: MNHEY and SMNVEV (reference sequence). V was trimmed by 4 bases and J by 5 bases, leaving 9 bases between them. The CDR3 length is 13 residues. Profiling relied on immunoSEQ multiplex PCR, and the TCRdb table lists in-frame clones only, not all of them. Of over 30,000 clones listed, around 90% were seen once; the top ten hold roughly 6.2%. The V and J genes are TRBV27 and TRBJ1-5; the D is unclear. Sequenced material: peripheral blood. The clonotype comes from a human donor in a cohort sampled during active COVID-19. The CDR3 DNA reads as TGTGCCAGCAGTTCGGGGATGCATCAGCCCCAGCATTTT. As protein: CASSSGMHQPQHF.